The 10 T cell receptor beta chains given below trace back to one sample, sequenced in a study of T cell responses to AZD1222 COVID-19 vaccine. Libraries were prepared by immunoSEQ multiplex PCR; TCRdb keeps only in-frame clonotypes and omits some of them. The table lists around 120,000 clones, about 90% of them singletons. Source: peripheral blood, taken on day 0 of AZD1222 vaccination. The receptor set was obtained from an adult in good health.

DNA of the CDR3: TGCGCCAGCAGAATGGGCACCATATATTTT. Protein product: CASRMGTIYF. V and J are TRBV5-1 and TRBJ1-3; D is uncertain. CDR1 is SGHRS and CDR2 is YFSETQ in the germline V gene. The CDR3 sequence is 10 residues long. Trimming pared 5 bases from V and 9 bases from J, leaving 6 bases between. Drawing the rest from reference TRBV5-1 and TRBJ1-3, the complete variable domain is KAGVTQTPRYLIKTRGQQVTLSCSPISGHRSVSWYQQTPGQGLQFLFEYFSETQRNKGNFPGRFSGRQFSNSRSEMNVSTLELGDSALYLCASRMGTIYFGEGSWLTVV.

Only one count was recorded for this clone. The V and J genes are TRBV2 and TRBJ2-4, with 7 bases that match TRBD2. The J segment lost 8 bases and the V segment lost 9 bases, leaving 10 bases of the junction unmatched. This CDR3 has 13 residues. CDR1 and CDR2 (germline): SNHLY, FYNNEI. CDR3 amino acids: CARGDQGGDIQYF. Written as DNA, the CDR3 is TGTGCCAGGGGAGACCAGGGAGGGGACATTCAGTACTTC.

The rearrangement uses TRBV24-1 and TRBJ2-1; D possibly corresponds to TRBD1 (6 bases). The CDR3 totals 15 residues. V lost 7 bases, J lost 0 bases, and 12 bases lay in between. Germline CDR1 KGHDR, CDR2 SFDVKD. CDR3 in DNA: TGTGCCACCAGATGGACAGTTAGCTCCTACAATGAGCAGTTCTTC. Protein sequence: CATRWTVSSYNEQFF.

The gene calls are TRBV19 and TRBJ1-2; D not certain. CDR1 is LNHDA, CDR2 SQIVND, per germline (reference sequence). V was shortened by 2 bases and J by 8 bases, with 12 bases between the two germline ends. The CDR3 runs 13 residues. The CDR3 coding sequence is TGTGCCAGTAGTATATCCCCGAACGGCGGCTACACCTTC. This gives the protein CASSISPNGGYTF. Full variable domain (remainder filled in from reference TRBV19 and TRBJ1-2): DGGITQSPKYLFRKEGQNVTLSCEQNLNHDAMYWYRQDPGQGLRLIYYSQIVNDFQKGDIAEGYSVSREKKESFPLTVTSAQKNPTAFYLCASSISPNGGYTFGSGTRLTVV.

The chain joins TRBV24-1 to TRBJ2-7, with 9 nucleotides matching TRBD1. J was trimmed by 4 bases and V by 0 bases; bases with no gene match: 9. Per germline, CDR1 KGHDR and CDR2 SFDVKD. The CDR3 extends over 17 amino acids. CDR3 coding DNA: TGTGCCACCAGTGATTTGCAAGGGACAGGGCGACCTTACGAGCAGTACTTC. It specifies CATSDLQGTGRPYEQYF.

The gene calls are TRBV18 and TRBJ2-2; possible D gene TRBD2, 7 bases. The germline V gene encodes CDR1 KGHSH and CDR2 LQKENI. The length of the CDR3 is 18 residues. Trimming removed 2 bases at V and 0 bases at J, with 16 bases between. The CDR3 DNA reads TGTGCCAGCTCACCAAGGGGGGGCTCAAACGCGAACACCGGGGAGCTGTTTTTT. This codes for CASSPRGGSNANTGELFF.

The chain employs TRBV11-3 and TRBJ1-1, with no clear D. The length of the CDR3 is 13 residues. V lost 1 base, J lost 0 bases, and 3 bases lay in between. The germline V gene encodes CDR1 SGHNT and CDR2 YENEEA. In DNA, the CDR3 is TGTGCCAGCAGCTTAGCTGTGAACACTGAAGCTTTCTTT. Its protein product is CASSLAVNTEAFF.

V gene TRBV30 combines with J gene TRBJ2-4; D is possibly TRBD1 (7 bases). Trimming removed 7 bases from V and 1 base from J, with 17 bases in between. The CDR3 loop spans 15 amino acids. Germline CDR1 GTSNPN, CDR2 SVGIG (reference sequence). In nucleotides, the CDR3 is TGTGCCTACGCAGGGGGGAGGAAGGCCAAAAACATTCAGTACTTC. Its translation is CAYAGGRKAKNIQYF.

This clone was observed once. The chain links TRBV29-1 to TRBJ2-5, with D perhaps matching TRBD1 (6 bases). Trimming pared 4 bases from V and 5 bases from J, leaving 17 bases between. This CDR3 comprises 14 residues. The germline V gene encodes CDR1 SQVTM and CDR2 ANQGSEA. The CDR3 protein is CSVVRGTYGETQYF. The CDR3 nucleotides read TGCAGCGTTGTTAGGGGGACCTACGGGGAGACCCAGTACTTC. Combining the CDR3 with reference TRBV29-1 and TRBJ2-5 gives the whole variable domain SAVISQKPSRDICQRGTSLTIQCQVDSQVTMMFWYRQQPGQSLTLIATANQGSEATYESGFVIDKFPISRPNLTFSTLTVSNMSPEDSSIYLCSVVRGTYGETQYFGPGTRLLVL.

The CDR3 region is CASSIGLANVRTDTQYF. In DNA form, the CDR3 reads TGTGCCAGTAGTATAGGGCTAGCGAATGTCCGCACAGATACGCAGTATTTT. The chain carries TRBV19 and TRBJ2-3, with a tentative D call TRBD2 (6 bases). CDR3 length: 17 amino acids. V lost 1 base to trimming and J lost 1 base, with 15 bases between them. Germline V gene data show CDR1 as LNHDA and CDR2 as SQIVND (reference sequence).